This is a list of T cell receptor beta chains from one sample in a study of blood T cell repertoires in COVID-19. The assay was immunoSEQ multiplex PCR, and TCRdb's table has in-frame clones only and misses some. The table shows about 190,000 clones, with around 90% occurring only once. The specimen was peripheral blood. Source of these receptors: a man aged 35 to 55 with acute or convalescent COVID-19. Both conserved end residues are part of each CDR3.

J,V,CDR3
TRBJ1-2,TRBV30,CAWSRQGIYGYTF
TRBJ2-7,TRBV7-9,CASSRGDEQYF
TRBJ1-2,TRBV18,CASSPVKDITLYTF
TRBJ1-2,TRBV19,CASSIGGSYGYTF
TRBJ1-5,TRBV6-5,CASSYSGISNQPQHF
TRBJ2-1,TRBV7-2,CASSSLASPYNEQFF
TRBJ1-1,TRBV27,CASSSVRISISNPEAFF
TRBJ2-1,TRBV5-4,CASSLPRGNEQFF
TRBJ2-1,TRBV11-2,CASSLERGGFYNEQFF
TRBJ1-4,TRBV6-6,CASSRGRRSNEKLFF
TRBJ1-1,TRBV13,CASSLYKRSQGRGMNTEAFF
TRBJ1-1,TRBV29-1,CSTGTVNTEAFF
TRBJ2-7,TRBV28,CASSLFRDRGRGYEQYF
TRBJ1-5,TRBV2,CASSDNLGGQYQNQPQHF
TRBJ1-2,TRBV5-5,CASSLGSSTRIYGYTF
TRBJ1-2,TRBV15,CATSRVGGKDYGYTF
TRBJ1-6,TRBV5-1,CASSLTQTGNSPLHF
TRBJ2-7,TRBV6-6,CASRELAGLNLEQYF
TRBJ1-6,TRBV11-2,CASSLGANSPLHF
TRBJ1-1,TRBV6-2/TRBV6-3,CASSLLTGNTEAFF
TRBJ2-7,TRBV5-8,CASRTGTGGGEQYF
TRBJ1-2,TRBV28,CASSLGRGRFNYGYTF
TRBJ1-3,TRBV5-6,CASSSRHIRDTSGNTIYF
TRBJ2-7,TRBV19,CASSIHGGQGQYF
TRBJ2-1,TRBV6-6,CASSYRDTPSWNEQFF
TRBJ1-2,TRBV19,CASSIDIEFYGYTF
TRBJ1-5,TRBV30,CAWSAPGQSYSNQPQHF
TRBJ2-1,TRBV4-1,CASSQTLAGGLYNEQFF
TRBJ1-1,TRBV2,CASSDRGRTMNTEAFF
TRBJ2-2,TRBV12-5,CASGLVPTGPNTGELFF
TRBJ2-1,TRBV19,CASKLRAGALNEQFF
TRBJ1-1,TRBV28,CASSLAGGRGTEAFF
TRBJ1-3,TRBV6-5,CASTLDRVPGNTIYF
TRBJ1-4,TRBV25-1,CASSALPPEPANEKLFF
TRBJ1-2,TRBV6-5,CASSSGTGLRGYTF
TRBJ1-1,TRBV19,CASSDGLATEAFF
TRBJ2-3,TRBV28,CASSPLSGGSTDTQYF
TRBJ1-1,TRBV5-4,CASSLGQGGLGEAFF
TRBJ2-2,TRBV5-1,CASSPSRGRSGGLAGELFF
TRBJ2-7,TRBV18,CASSPGTSKAYEQYF
TRBJ2-1,TRBV5-4,CASSPRTSGGSWWNEQFF
TRBJ1-4,TRBV7-2,CASSSGTGKEGEKLFF
TRBJ1-1,TRBV25-1,CASSETAGPKTTEAFF
TRBJ2-1,TRBV18,CASSPQGIEQFF